This TCR beta chain stems from a study of response to subunit inactivated influenza vaccine. TCRdb redid the calling of the RT-PCR reads with MiXCR, one entry per CDR3 protein. The sample lists about half a million distinct CDR3 sequences, roughly 9.7% occurring once. Study outcomes and limitations: Each seasonal flu vaccination may recruit only limited new T cells, authors suggested.

This clonotype was recorded at least ten times. Its antigen is as yet unknown. Germline loops: CDR1 SGHTA, CDR2 FQGNSA. With 2 bases removed from V and 2 bases from J, the gap between germline ends came to 10 bases. There are 14 residues in the CDR3. Here the sequenced sample was PBMCs from blood, taken around seven weeks after vaccination. The chain joins TRBV7-2 to TRBJ2-7, with a tentative D call TRBD2 (6 bases). This receptor was obtained from a man aged 50-59 years who received an inactivated influenza vaccine. CDR3 coding DNA: TGTGCCAGCAGCTTACGTCGGGGGACCTACGAGCAGTACTTC. Its translation: CASSLRRGTYEQYF.